The source of this T cell receptor beta chain is a study of PD-1 blockade in mismatch repair-deficient tumors. Study outcomes and limitations: Tumor-resident clones, often absent from pretreatment blood, expanded after pembrolizumab and then contracted.

This clone was observed a few times. What it recognizes is unknown. Data came from immunoSEQ multiplex PCR; TCRdb stores just in-frame clones and leaves some out. The profile shows around 37,000 clones, around four fifths of them singletons. Trimming shortened V by 1 base and J by 6 bases, and 13 bases separated the two germline ends. Germline assignment: CDR1 MDHEN and CDR2 SYDVKM. The CDR3 consists of 14 residues. The receptor's source is an adult with mismatch repair-deficient cancer. The input for sequencing was PBMCs, taken 38 to 40 weeks after starting pembrolizumab. The chain recombines TRBV28 with TRBJ2-7; D is undetermined. The CDR3 protein is CASSLSPRPSEQYF. In nucleotides, the CDR3 is TGTGCCAGCAGTTTATCCCCCAGACCTAGCGAGCAGTACTTC.